One and the same sample provided the 11 T cell receptor beta chains below, sequenced in a study of CD8 T cells in ankylosing spondylitis. One entry per CDR3 protein results from TCRdb running MiXCR on the 5' RACE reads. Of about 240,000 distinct CDR3 sequences listed, 8.6% are singletons. Sequences were obtained from blood, either unsorted or a sorted T cell fraction (not recorded which). These receptors were taken from a male donor with ankylosing spondylitis or in good health (not recorded which).

A few counts support this clonotype. This sequence joins TRBV5-5 and TRBJ2-7, with D hard to call. CDR1 SGHKS and CDR2 YYEKEE come from the germline V gene (reference sequence). The V gene lost 0 bases and the J gene lost 0 bases, with 10 bases spanning the gap. CDR3 length: 15 amino acids. The CDR3 reads CASSLVDLPSYEQYF. CDR3 DNA: TGTGCCAGCAGCTTGGTGGACCTTCCCTCCTACGAGCAGTACTTC.

This clonotype was seen more than once but under ten times. The V and J genes are TRBV20-1 and TRBJ1-2, with 12 nucleotides matching TRBD1. Trimming removed 1 base from V and 8 bases from J; junction bases left unmatched: 8. CDR1 and CDR2 from the germline V gene are DFQATT and SNEGSKA (reference sequence). The CDR3 totals 15 residues. CDR3 bases: TGCAGTGCTAGAGGTGGGACAGGGGGCGCGAGGGGCTACACCTTC. Translating gives CSARGGTGGARGYTF.

In this sample, this clonotype turned up many times. V and J are TRBV10-3 and TRBJ1-4, with 7 bases that match TRBD1. Germline lookup yields CDR1 ENHRY and CDR2 SYGVKD. V shed 5 bases and J 5 bases; nucleotides not matched to a gene: 5. The length of the CDR3 is 14 residues. CDR3 protein: CAISPRGGNEKLFF. The CDR3 nucleotides read TGTGCCATCAGTCCCAGGGGGGGGAATGAAAAACTGTTTTTT.

This clonotype was recorded a few times. The CDR3, as DNA: TGTGCCAGCAGTGACGAGTCTAGGAAGCAGTACTTC. As protein: CASSDESRKQYF. This chain connects TRBV2 to TRBJ2-7; D gene ambiguous. The CDR3 is made up of 12 amino acids. CDR1 SNHLY and CDR2 FYNNEI come from the germline V gene. The ends were cut back, 3 bases at V and 8 bases at J, with 11 bases in the middle. Complete variable domain (other parts from reference TRBV2 and TRBJ2-7): EPEVTQTPSHQVTQMGQEVILRCVPISNHLYFYWYRQILGQKVEFLVSFYNNEISEKSEIFDDQFSVERPDGSNFTLKIRSTKLEDSAMYFCASSDESRKQYFGPGTRLTVT.

This clonotype was seen many times. The genes are TRBV12-3 or TRBV12-4 and TRBJ2-3; unclear D gene. Trimming pared 6 bases from V and 5 bases from J, leaving 12 bases between. The CDR3 loop spans 13 amino acids. The CDR3 nucleotides are TGTGCCAGCAGCCCAACGGCTGGAGATACGCAGTATTTT. This encodes CASSPTAGDTQYF.

The chain recombines TRBV5-4 with TRBJ2-5, with D unclear. CDR1 is SGHNT, CDR2 YYREEE, per germline (reference sequence). CDR3 length: 13 residues. V gave up 4 bases and J gave up 4 bases, with 11 bases separating them. CDR3 residues: CASSPSMGETQYF. The DNA for the CDR3 is TGTGCCAGCAGCCCCTCCATGGGAGAGACCCAGTACTTC.

The sample holds a few counts of this clonotype. The chain carries TRBV3-1 and TRBJ2-7; a possible D gene is TRBD2 (7 bases). The germline V gene has CDR1 LGHDT and CDR2 YNNKEL (reference sequence). Trimming cost V 0 bases and J 4 bases, with 19 bases left between them. The CDR3 sequence is 17 residues long. CDR3: CASSQDLLAGASYEQYF. In nucleotides, the CDR3 is TGTGCCAGCAGCCAAGATCTTCTGGCGGGGGCTAGTTACGAGCAGTACTTC.

The chain combines TRBV12-3 or TRBV12-4 with TRBJ2-7; D possibly corresponds to TRBD2 (6 bases). V was clipped by 6 bases and J by 5 bases, with 11 bases between them. The CDR3 runs 12 residues. The CDR3 bases are TGTGCCAGCAGGGAGGGACGGAACGAGCAGTACTTC. This sequence encodes CASREGRNEQYF.

This clonotype was seen ten or more times. The chain is built from TRBV5-1 and TRBJ2-1, with TRBD2 matching over 9 bases. CDR1 SGHRS and CDR2 YFSETQ come from the germline V gene. The junction had 9 bases not matched to a gene; V was cut back by 0 bases and J by 8 bases. The CDR3 extends over 16 amino acids. The CDR3 coding sequence is TGCGCCAGCAGCTTGGATGGCGGGAGGGCCAATCATGAGCAGTTCTTC. Its protein is CASSLDGGRANHEQFF.

About this clonotype itself: This may come from a read error, since a much larger clone is one base off. This sequence joins TRBV20-1 and TRBJ2-7; 7 bases align to TRBD2. Germline CDR1 and CDR2: DFQATT and SNEGSKA (reference sequence). This CDR3 has 15 amino acids. The CDR3 DNA follows: TGCAGTGCTACCTCACTAGCGAACGCCTTTGACGAGCAGCACTTC. It encodes CSATSLANAFDEQHF.

There are many counts of this clonotype. J is TRBJ1-4 and V is TRBV7-2; D unclear. This CDR3 region has 14 residues. Germline-derived CDR1 and CDR2 are SGHTA and FQGNSA. V was clipped by 1 base and J by 12 bases, with 15 bases between them. The CDR3 nucleotides read TGTGCCAGCAGCTTAGTTGAGGGTTCGAATGAACTGTTTTTT. This encodes CASSLVEGSNELFF.